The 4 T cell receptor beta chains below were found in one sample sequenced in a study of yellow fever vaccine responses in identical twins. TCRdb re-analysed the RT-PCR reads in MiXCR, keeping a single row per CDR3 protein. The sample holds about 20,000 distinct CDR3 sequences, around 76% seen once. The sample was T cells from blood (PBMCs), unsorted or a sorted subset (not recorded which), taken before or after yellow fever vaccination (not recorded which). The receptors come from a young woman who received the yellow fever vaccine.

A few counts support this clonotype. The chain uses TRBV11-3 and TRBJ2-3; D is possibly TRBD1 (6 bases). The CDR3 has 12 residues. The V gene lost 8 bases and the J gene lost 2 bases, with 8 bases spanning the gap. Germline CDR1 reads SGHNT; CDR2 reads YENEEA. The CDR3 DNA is TGTGCCAGCCGACAGGTCACAGATACGCAGTATTTT. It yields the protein CASRQVTDTQYF. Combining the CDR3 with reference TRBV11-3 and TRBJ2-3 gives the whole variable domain EAGVVQSPRYKIIEKKQPVAFWCNPISGHNTLYWYLQNLGQGPELLIRYENEEAVDDSQLPKDRFSAERLKGVDSTLKIQPAELGDSAVYLCASRQVTDTQYFGPGTRLTVL.

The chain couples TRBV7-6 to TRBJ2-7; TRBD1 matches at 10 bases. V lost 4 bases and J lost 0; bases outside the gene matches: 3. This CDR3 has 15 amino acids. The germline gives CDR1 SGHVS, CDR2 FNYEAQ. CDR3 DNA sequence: TGTGCCAGCAGCTCCGGGACAGGGGCCTCCTACGAGCAGTACTTC. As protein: CASSSGTGASYEQYF.

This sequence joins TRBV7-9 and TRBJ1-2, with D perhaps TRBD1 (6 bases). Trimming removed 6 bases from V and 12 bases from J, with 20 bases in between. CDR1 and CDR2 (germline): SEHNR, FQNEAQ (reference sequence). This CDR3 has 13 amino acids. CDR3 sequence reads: CASSLDSQFINTF. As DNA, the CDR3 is TGTGCCAGCAGTTTGGACAGCCAGTTTATTAACACCTTC.

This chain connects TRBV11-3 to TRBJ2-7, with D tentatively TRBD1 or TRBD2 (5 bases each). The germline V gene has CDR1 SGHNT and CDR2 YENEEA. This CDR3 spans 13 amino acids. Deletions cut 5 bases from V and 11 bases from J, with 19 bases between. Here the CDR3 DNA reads TGTGCCAGCAGCCCTTCGGGCACCTGGGGGAAGTACTTC. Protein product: CASSPSGTWGKYF.